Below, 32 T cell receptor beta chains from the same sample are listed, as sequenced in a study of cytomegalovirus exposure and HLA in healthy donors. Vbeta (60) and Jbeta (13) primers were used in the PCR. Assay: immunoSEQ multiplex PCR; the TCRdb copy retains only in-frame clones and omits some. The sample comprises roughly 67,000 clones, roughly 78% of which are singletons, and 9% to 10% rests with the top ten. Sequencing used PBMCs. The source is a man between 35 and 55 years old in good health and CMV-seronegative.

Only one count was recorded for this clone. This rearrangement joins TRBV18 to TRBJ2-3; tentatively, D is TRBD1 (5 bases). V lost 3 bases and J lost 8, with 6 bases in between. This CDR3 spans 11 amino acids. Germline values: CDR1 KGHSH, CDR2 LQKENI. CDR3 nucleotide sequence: TGTGCCAGCTCACCCGACAGTACGCAGTATTTT. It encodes CASSPDSTQYF. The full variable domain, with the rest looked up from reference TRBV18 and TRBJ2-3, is NAGVMQNPRHLVRRRGQEARLRCSPMKGHSHVYWYRQLPEEGLKFMVYLQKENIIDESGMPKERFSAEFPKEGPSILRIQQVVRGDSAAYFCASSPDSTQYFGPGTRLTVL.

The CDR3 coding sequence is TGTGCCAGCAGCTTTAGGGAGGGTGGGAATTCACCCCTCCACTTT. It encodes CASSFREGGNSPLHF. J is TRBJ1-6 and V is TRBV11-2, with no clear D. Germline V gives CDR1 SGHAT, CDR2 FQNNGV. The germline V and J ends were trimmed by 3 bases and 7 bases, with 13 bases remaining between them. The CDR3 spans 15 residues.

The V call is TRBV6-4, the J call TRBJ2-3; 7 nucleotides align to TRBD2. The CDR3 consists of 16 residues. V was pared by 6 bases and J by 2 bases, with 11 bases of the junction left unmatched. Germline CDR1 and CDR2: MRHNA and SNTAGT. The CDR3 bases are TGTGCCAGCAGCCCCGGCCTAGCGGAGCTCACAGATACGCAGTATTTT. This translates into CASSPGLAELTDTQYF.

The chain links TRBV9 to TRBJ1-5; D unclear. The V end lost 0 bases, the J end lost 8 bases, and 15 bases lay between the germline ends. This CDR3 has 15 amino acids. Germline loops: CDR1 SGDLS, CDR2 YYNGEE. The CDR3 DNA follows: TGTGCCAGCAGCGTAGACGGACTACCATCAGAGCCCCAGCATTTT. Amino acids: CASSVDGLPSEPQHF.

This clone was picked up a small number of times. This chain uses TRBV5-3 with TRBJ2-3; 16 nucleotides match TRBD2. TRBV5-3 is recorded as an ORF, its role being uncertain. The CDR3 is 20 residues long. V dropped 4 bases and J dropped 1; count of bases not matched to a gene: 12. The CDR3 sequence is CARSPKGLAGGPNGTDTQYF. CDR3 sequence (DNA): TGTGCCAGAAGCCCTAAGGGACTAGCGGGGGGGCCTAATGGCACAGATACGCAGTATTTT.

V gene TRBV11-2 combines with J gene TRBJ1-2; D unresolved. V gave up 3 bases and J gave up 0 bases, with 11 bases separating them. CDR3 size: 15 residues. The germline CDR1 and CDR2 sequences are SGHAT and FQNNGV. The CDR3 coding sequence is TGTGCCAGCAGCTTGGGAGCCGTCGCTAACTATGGCTACACCTTC. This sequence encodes CASSLGAVANYGYTF.

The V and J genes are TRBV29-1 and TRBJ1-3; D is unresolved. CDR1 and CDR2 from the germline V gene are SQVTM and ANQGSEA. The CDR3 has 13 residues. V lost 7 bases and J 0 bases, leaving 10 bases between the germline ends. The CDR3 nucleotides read TGCAGCGCCGCCCCGAGCTCTGGAAACACCATATATTTT. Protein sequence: CSAAPSSGNTIYF.

CDR3 sequence reads: CASTSGTRSNEQFF. The CDR3 bases are TGTGCCAGCACCTCCGGGACTAGATCTAATGAGCAGTTCTTC. This sequence joins TRBV2 and TRBJ2-1; 8 bases match TRBD2. With 7 bases clipped from V and 7 bases from J, the junction kept 9 bases outside the gene matches. The V gene's germline CDR1 is SNHLY and CDR2 FYNNEI. The CDR3 totals 14 residues.

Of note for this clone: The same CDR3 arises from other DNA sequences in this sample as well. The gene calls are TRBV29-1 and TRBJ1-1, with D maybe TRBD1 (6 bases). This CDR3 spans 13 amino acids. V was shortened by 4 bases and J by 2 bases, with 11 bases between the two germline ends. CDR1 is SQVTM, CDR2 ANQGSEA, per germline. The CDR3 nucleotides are TGCAGCGTTGGGAACAGGGCAAACACTGAAGCTTTCTTT. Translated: CSVGNRANTEAFF.

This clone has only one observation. CDR3 bases: TGTGCCAGCAGCTTGTCTCGTCTGAACACTGAAGCTTTCTTT. It is translated as CASSLSRLNTEAFF. The genes are TRBV7-9 and TRBJ1-1; D is ambiguous. Germline V gene data show CDR1 as SEHNR and CDR2 as FQNEAQ (reference sequence). The V end was cut by 3 bases, the J end by 0 bases, with 8 bases between. The length of the CDR3 is 14 residues.

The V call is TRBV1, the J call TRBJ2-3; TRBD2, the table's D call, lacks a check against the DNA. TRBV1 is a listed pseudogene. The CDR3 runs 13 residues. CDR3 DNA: TGCACCAGCTCGGAGCGGGGGACAGATACGCAGTATTTT. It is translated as CTSSERGTDTQYF.

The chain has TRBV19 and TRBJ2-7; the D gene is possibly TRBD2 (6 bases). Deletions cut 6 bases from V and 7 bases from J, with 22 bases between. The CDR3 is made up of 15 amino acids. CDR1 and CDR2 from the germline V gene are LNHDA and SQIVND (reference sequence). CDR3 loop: CASSPQAFLAGEQYF. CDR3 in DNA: TGTGCCAGTAGCCCACAGGCTTTTCTCGCGGGGGAGCAGTACTTC.

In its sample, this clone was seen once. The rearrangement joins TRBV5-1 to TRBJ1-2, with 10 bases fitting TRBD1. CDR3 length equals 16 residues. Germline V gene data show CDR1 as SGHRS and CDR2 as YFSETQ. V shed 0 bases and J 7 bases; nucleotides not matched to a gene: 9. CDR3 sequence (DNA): TGCGCCAGCAGCTTGGGTCCCGGGACAGGGGAAGGTGGCTACACCTTC. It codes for CASSLGPGTGEGGYTF.

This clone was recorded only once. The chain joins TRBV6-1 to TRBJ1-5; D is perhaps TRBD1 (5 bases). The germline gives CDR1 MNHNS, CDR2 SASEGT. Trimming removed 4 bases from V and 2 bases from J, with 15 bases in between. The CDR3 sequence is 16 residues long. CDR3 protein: CASSVKGHPGNQPQHF. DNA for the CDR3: TGTGCCAGCAGTGTAAAGGGGCACCCGGGCAATCAGCCCCAGCATTTT.

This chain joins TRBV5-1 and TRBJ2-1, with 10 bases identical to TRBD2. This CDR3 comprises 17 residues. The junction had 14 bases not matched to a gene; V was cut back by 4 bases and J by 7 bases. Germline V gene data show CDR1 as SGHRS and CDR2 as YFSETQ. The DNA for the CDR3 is TGCGCCAGCAGCCCTCCGGGACTAGCGAGCGCCGGGAATGAGCAGTTCTTC. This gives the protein CASSPPGLASAGNEQFF.

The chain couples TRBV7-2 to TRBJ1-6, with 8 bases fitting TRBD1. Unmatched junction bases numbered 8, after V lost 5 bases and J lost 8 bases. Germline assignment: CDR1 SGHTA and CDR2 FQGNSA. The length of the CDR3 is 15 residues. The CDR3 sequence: CASSPGTGGYSPLHF. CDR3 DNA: TGTGCCAGCAGCCCGGGGACAGGCGGTTATTCACCCCTCCACTTT. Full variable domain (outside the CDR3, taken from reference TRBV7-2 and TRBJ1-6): GAGVSQSPSNKVTEKGKDVELRCDPISGHTALYWYRQSLGQGLEFLIYFQGNSAPDKSGLPSDRFSAERTGGSVSTLTIQRTQQEDSAVYLCASSPGTGGYSPLHFGNGTRLTVT.

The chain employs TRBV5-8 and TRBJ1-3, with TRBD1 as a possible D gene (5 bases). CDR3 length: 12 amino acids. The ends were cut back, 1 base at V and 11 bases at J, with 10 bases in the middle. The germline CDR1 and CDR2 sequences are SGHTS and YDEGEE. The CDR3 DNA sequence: TGTGCCAGCAGCTTGTCTGGAGGGGCCATATATTTT. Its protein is CASSLSGGAIYF.

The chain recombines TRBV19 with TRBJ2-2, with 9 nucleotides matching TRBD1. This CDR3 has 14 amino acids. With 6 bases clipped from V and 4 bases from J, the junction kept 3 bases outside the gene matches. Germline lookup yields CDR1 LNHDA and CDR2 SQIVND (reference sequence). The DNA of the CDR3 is TGTGCCAGTAGAGTGGACAGGGGCACCGGGGAGCTGTTTTTT. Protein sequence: CASRVDRGTGELFF.

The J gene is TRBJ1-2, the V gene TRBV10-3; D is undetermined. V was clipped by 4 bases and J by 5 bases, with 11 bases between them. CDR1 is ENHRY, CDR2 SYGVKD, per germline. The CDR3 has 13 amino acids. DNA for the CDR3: TGTGCCATCAGTGCCTCGGGAGAGTATGGCTACACCTTC. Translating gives CAISASGEYGYTF.

DNA of the CDR3: TGCGCCAGCAGCCTCCGGGGACAGGGCGATTACGAGCAGTACTTC. Amino acid sequence: CASSLRGQGDYEQYF. The chain uses TRBV4-1 and TRBJ2-7; 9 bases line up with TRBD1. The CDR3 covers 15 residues. From germline, CDR1 is MGHRA and CDR2 YSYEKL. Trimming took 4 bases from V and 4 from J; bases not matched to a gene: 8.

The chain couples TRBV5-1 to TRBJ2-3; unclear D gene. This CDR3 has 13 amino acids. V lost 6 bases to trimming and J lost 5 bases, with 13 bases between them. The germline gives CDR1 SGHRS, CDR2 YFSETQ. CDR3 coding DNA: TGCGCCAGCAACCAAGTCCCTAGAGATACGCAGTATTTT. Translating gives CASNQVPRDTQYF. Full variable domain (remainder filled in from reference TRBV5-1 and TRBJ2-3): KAGVTQTPRYLIKTRGQQVTLSCSPISGHRSVSWYQQTPGQGLQFLFEYFSETQRNKGNFPGRFSGRQFSNSRSEMNVSTLELGDSALYLCASNQVPRDTQYFGPGTRLTVL.

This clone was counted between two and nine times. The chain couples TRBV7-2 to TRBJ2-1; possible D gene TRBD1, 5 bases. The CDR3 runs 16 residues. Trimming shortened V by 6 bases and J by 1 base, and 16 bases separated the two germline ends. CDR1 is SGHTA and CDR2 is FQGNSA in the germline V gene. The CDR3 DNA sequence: TGTGCCAGCAGAAGGGTTGGGGCAGTTTCCTACAATGAGCAGTTCTTC. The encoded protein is CASRRVGAVSYNEQFF.

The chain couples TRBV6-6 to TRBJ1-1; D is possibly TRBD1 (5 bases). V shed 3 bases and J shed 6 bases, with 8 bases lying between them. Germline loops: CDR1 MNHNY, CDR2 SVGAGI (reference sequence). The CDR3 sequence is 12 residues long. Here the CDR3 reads CASSYPGPEAFF. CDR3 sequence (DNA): TGTGCCAGCAGTTATCCAGGGCCTGAAGCTTTCTTT.

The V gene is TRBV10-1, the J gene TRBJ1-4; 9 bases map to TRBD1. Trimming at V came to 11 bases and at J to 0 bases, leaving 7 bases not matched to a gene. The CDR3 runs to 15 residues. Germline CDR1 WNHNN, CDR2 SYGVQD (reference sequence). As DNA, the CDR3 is TGCGCCGGCGGGACAGGGCTTGCAACTAATGAAAAACTGTTTTTT. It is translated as CAGGTGLATNEKLFF.

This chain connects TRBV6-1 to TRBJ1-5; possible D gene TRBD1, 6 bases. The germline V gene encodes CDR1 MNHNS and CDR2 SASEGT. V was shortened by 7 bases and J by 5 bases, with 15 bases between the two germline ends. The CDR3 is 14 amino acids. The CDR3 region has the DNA TGTGCCAGCACCCTGGACAGAATCTATCAGCCCCAGCATTTT. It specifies CASTLDRIYQPQHF.

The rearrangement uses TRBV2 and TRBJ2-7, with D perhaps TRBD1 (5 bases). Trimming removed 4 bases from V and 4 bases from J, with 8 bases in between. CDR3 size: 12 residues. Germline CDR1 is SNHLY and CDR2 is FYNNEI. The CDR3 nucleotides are TGTGCCAGCAGTGGCAGGGTGTACGAGCAGTACTTC. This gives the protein CASSGRVYEQYF. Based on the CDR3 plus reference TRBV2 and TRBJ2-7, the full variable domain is EPEVTQTPSHQVTQMGQEVILRCVPISNHLYFYWYRQILGQKVEFLVSFYNNEISEKSEIFDDQFSVERPDGSNFTLKIRSTKLEDSAMYFCASSGRVYEQYFGPGTRLTVT.

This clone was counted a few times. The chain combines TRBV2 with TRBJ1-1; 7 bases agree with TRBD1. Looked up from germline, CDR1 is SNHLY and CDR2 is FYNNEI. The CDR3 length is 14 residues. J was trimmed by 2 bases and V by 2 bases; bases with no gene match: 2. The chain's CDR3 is CASSETGANTEAFF. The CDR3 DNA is TGTGCCAGCAGTGAAACAGGGGCAAACACTGAAGCTTTCTTT.

The CDR3 nucleotides read TGTGCCAGCTCACCGTCGGGGAGGGCATTGGGCAATGAGCAGTTCTTC. It encodes CASSPSGRALGNEQFF. The J gene is TRBJ2-1, the V gene TRBV18; 7 positions match TRBD2. The length of the CDR3 is 16 residues. Germline lookup yields CDR1 KGHSH and CDR2 LQKENI. With 3 bases clipped from V and 6 bases from J, the junction kept 11 bases outside the gene matches. The whole variable domain, filled in from reference TRBV18 and TRBJ2-1, reads NAGVMQNPRHLVRRRGQEARLRCSPMKGHSHVYWYRQLPEEGLKFMVYLQKENIIDESGMPKERFSAEFPKEGPSILRIQQVVRGDSAAYFCASSPSGRALGNEQFFGPGTRLTVL.

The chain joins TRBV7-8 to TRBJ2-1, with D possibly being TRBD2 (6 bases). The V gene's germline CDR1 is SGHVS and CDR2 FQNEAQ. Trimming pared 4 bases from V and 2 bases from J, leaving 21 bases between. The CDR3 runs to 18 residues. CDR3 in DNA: TGTGCCAGCAGCTCCCAAGGCAGACAGACTAGAACCTACAATGAGCAGTTCTTC. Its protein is CASSSQGRQTRTYNEQFF.

CDR3 sequence: CASSEVPIGDVDTGELFF. As DNA, the CDR3 is TGTGCCAGCAGTGAGGTACCGATAGGAGACGTCGACACCGGGGAGCTGTTTTTT. The chain is built from TRBV6-8 and TRBJ2-2; D not resolved. Germline V lookup: CDR1 MNHGY, CDR2 SAAAGT. The CDR3 contains 18 residues. Trimming cost V 5 bases and J 3 bases, with 22 bases left between them.

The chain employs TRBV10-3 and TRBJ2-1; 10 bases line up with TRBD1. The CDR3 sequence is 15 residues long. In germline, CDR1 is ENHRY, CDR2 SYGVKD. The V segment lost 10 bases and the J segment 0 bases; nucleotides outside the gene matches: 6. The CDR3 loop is CATGQGGSSYNEQFF. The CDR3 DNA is TGTGCCACCGGACAGGGGGGAAGCTCCTACAATGAGCAGTTCTTC.

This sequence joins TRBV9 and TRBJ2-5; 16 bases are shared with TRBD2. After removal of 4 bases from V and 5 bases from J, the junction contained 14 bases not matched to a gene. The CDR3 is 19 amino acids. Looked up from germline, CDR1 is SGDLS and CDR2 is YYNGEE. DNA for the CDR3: TGTGCCAGCAGCAGAGGGACTAGCGGGGGGGGAATGGTCGTGGAGACCCAGTACTTC. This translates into CASSRGTSGGGMVVETQYF.